This T cell receptor (beta chain) was sequenced for a study of identical twins. The length of the CDR3 is 16 residues. Germline CDR1 is LGHNA and CDR2 is YSLEER. The trim removed 3 bases at V and 6 bases at J, leaving 10 bases unmatched. Template switching supplied a universal primer site; unique molecular identifiers were carried on the cDNA. TCRdb analysed the 5' RACE reads with MiXCR anew, one entry per CDR3 protein. The data show some 500,000 distinct CDR3 sequences, 9% to 10% seen once. This clonotype was seen only a few times. The data also belong to a second study, concerning yellow fever vaccine responses in identical twins.

Sequenced input: PBMCs. The chain is built from TRBV4-3 and TRBJ2-3; 9 nucleotides line up with TRBD1. This clonotype was sampled from a woman between 18 and 29 years old in good health. For the CDR3, the DNA is TGCGCCAGCAGCCACCACAGGGGGCGTTATCTGGATACGCAGTATTTT. It is translated as CASSHHRGRYLDTQYF.